These 14 T cell receptor beta chains originate from one sample sequenced in a study of blood T cell repertoires in COVID-19. Profiled with immunoSEQ multiplex PCR; TCRdb holds only in-frame clones, not every one. The table includes under 150,000 clones, around 80% detected once. The sequenced sample was peripheral blood. The receptors stem from a man older than 75 with acute or convalescent COVID-19.

V is TRBV3-1 (or the pseudogene TRBV3-2) and J is TRBJ1-2; D remains ambiguous. Germline V gives CDR1 LGHDT, CDR2 YNNKEL (reference sequence). The CDR3 totals 11 residues. With 1 base removed from V and 8 bases from J, the gap between germline ends came to 5 bases. This chain's CDR3 is CASSQAVGYTF. The CDR3 DNA reads TGTGCCAGCAGCCAAGCCGTAGGCTACACCTTC.

This chain connects TRBV28 to TRBJ1-3, with 7 bases lining up with TRBD1. Germline-derived CDR1 and CDR2 are MDHEN and SYDVKM. J was trimmed by 6 bases and V by 7 bases; bases with no gene match: 12. The CDR3 sequence is 15 residues long. CDR3 region: CASNRGQVPLNTIYF. Written as DNA, the CDR3 is TGTGCCAGCAATAGAGGACAGGTCCCTTTAAACACCATATATTTT.

As concerns this clone: Additional DNA sequences in this sample encode the identical CDR3. This sequence joins TRBV3-1 (or the pseudogene TRBV3-2) and TRBJ1-1; no clear D. V lost 3 bases, J lost 3 bases, and 8 bases lay in between. Germline CDR1 is LGHDT and CDR2 is YNNKEL (reference sequence). The CDR3 spans 13 residues. The CDR3 sequence is CASSQARDTEAFF. In DNA form, the CDR3 reads TGTGCCAGCAGCCAGGCGCGGGACACTGAAGCTTTCTTT.

V is TRBV2 and J is TRBJ2-3, with D tentatively TRBD2 (5 bases). The length of the CDR3 is 14 residues. Germline V gene sequence: CDR1 SNHLY, CDR2 FYNNEI. V lost 6 bases, J lost 3 bases, and 13 bases lay in between. The CDR3 nucleotides read TGTGCCAGCAGGACTTCGGGAATTACAGATACGCAGTATTTT. Protein sequence: CASRTSGITDTQYF.

The rearrangement uses TRBV28 and TRBJ1-5; TRBD1 aligns across 8 bases. The CDR3 runs 15 residues. Trimming at V came to 5 bases and at J to 5 bases, leaving 8 bases not matched to a gene. Germline-derived CDR1 and CDR2 are MDHEN and SYDVKM. CDR3: CASSLRTGTHQPQHF. Here the CDR3 DNA reads TGTGCCAGCAGTCTTCGGACAGGGACCCATCAGCCCCAGCATTTT.

J is TRBJ1-4 and V is TRBV2; the match to TRBD1 covers 8 bases. Germline CDR1 and CDR2: SNHLY and FYNNEI. This CDR3 has 14 residues. Unmatched junction bases numbered 7, after V lost 6 bases and J lost 7 bases. The CDR3 DNA sequence: TGTGCCAGCAGCCTGACAGGGGCGCCTGAAAAACTGTTTTTT. Residues: CASSLTGAPEKLFF.

The rearrangement joins TRBV7-2 to TRBJ1-3; D not certain. The germline V and J ends were trimmed by 2 bases and 7 bases, with 6 bases remaining between them. The V gene's germline CDR1 is SGHTA and CDR2 FQGNSA. This CDR3 spans 12 amino acids. The CDR3 bases are TGTGCCAGCAGCTTATCAATCAACACCATATATTTT. As protein: CASSLSINTIYF.

This chain uses TRBV28 with TRBJ1-1, with TRBD1 as a possible D gene (5 bases). Between the trimmed V and J ends, which lost 5 bases and 10 bases, there was a span of 14 bases. Germline CDR1 reads MDHEN; CDR2 reads SYDVKM. This CDR3 has 12 residues. The CDR3 bases are TGTGCCAGCAGTGCCACGGGGGTCTCAGCTTTCTTT. Encoded protein: CASSATGVSAFF.

This clone was observed a few times. The V gene is TRBV18, the J gene TRBJ2-2; weak D call: TRBD1 (6 bases). The CDR3 is 17 amino acids. The V gene's germline CDR1 is KGHSH and CDR2 LQKENI. Between the trimmed V and J ends, which lost 2 bases and 4 bases, there was a span of 17 bases. CDR3 nucleotide sequence: TGTGCCAGCTCACCAGGACTCCCAGGGGCCGGCACCGGGGAGCTGTTTTTT. Encoded protein: CASSPGLPGAGTGELFF.

The chain uses TRBV7-8 and TRBJ2-7; D is perhaps TRBD1 (6 bases). The CDR3 length is 13 residues. CDR1 is SGHVS and CDR2 is FQNEAQ in the germline V gene. Trimming stripped 5 bases from V and 3 bases from J, with 11 bases between. The DNA for the CDR3 is TGTGCCAGCAGCCCGGACAGAGTCTACGAGCAGTACTTC. This translates into CASSPDRVYEQYF.

The rearrangement uses TRBV5-6 and TRBJ1-2; TRBD1 agrees at 8 bases. CDR3 length: 14 amino acids. V lost 4 bases and J lost 3; bases outside the gene matches: 5. Germline CDR1 SGHDT, CDR2 YYEEEE. This CDR3 is CASSGTGIHYGYTF. The CDR3 bases are TGTGCCAGCAGCGGGACAGGCATACACTATGGCTACACCTTC. Drawing the rest from reference TRBV5-6 and TRBJ1-2, the complete variable domain is DAGVTQSPTHLIKTRGQQVTLRCSPKSGHDTVSWYQQALGQGPQFIFQYYEEEERQRGNFPDRFSGHQFPNYSSELNVNALLLGDSALYLCASSGTGIHYGYTFGSGTRLTVV.

The V and J genes are TRBV19 and TRBJ2-7; 7 bases match TRBD1. V lost 5 bases, J lost 0 bases, and 10 bases stayed unmatched. There are 16 residues in the CDR3. Germline loops: CDR1 LNHDA, CDR2 SQIVND (reference sequence). The CDR3 protein is CASSQNRGTSSYEQYF. The CDR3 DNA sequence: TGTGCCAGTAGTCAAAACAGGGGCACTAGCTCCTACGAGCAGTACTTC.

The chain combines TRBV6-5 with TRBJ2-3; 8 positions match TRBD2. Trimming cost V 5 bases and J 4 bases; bases outside gene matches: 8. The CDR3 sequence is 15 residues long. Per the germline V gene, CDR1 is MNHEY and CDR2 is SVGAGI. The CDR3 DNA follows: TGTGCCAGCAGTCCTCTTCCGGGGGGGTCAGATACGCAGTATTTT. It encodes CASSPLPGGSDTQYF.

The chain joins TRBV3-1 (or the pseudogene TRBV3-2) to TRBJ1-1; D is possibly TRBD1 (5 bases). CDR3 length: 13 residues. Germline lookup yields CDR1 LGHDT and CDR2 YNNKEL (reference sequence). V lost 0 bases and J lost 10, with 12 bases in between. The CDR3 reads CASSQDNKGLAFF. The CDR3 DNA reads TGTGCCAGCAGCCAAGATAATAAGGGGTTAGCTTTCTTT.